This T cell receptor beta chain was recovered during a study of T cells in Graves' hyperthyroidism and ophthalmopathy (dated by TCRdb to the late 2010s). Background for the entire study: Peripheral blood was collected at initial diagnosis, before any treatment. To identify TCR V-J signatures that set the groups apart, the researchers used a discovery cohort of roughly 100 patients, made up of around 42 with Graves' ophthalmopathy and about 59 with stable Graves' hyperthyroidism. Prospective prediction of ophthalmopathy was tested in an independent validation cohort consisting of 18 hyperthyroidism patients and approximately 16 patients who later progressed to ophthalmopathy. The 90 to 100 discovery patients were randomly divided into training and test sets at a 7:3 ratio. In several Graves' hyperthyroidism patients, the study also compared T-cell repertoires from thyroid tissue with T-cell repertoires from blood. After blood sampling, hyperthyroidism patients were treated with methimazole at a starting dose of 30 mg daily, and ophthalmopathy patients were treated with high-dose intravenous methylprednisolone. According to the paper, TCR Vbeta CDR3 sequencing was carried out on about 140 peripheral blood samples, which came from over 40 ophthalmopathy, roughly 75 hyperthyroidism and approximately 17 progressor patients.

TCR beta CDR3 regions were amplified from RNA transcripts. For the first round of RT-PCR on the TCR CDR3, the HTBI primer set was used together with the Qiagen OneStep RT-PCR kit. Libraries were constructed in a second round of multiplex PCR, after which size selection and purification were performed. Libraries were sequenced paired-end with 100 bp reads on an Illumina HiSeq2000. The study's processing was this. SOAPnuke was used to process the raw data, throwing out any read that contained adapters or uncalled bases, had a mean Phred below 15, or lacked an exact constant-primer or identifier match. High-quality paired reads were merged using COPE v1.2.5, and each unique nucleotide sequence was defined as a clonotype. Clonotypes were aligned to IMGT TRBV, TRBD and TRBJ reference segments using MiTCR v1.1. The analysis was restricted to V-J combinations with a frequency above 0.0001, which together covered about 99% of the repertoires. A TCS score was defined as the ratio between F50 (clonal expansion) and ExV (chaos), using BLOSUM62-based TCRdist between CDR3 peptides within each V-J. Welch's t-statistics and random forest reduced 500 to 550 V-J features to 10 to 15, which were used in a naive Bayes classifier (R e1071). The public reads were run again by TCRdb, first through fastp at Q25 and then through MiXCR, and only productive beta chains were kept. Rows with a matching CDR3 protein are joined into one entry that keeps the most common DNA and genes. TCRdb, not the original authors, processed these V and J calls. For this sample there are 250,000 to 300,000 distinct CDR3 sequences; over 15% appear just once. The ten most abundant clones make up over 50% of the sample.

Ophthalmopathy patients had moderately to severely active disease, Clinical Activity Score of at least 3, NOSPECS grade of at least 4, and duration under 3 months. Exclusion was applied to patients with uncontrolled infections, other autoimmune diseases, pregnancy or lactation. Clinical symptoms, serum thyroxine and TRAb, thyroid ultrasound, and orbital computed tomography formed the basis for the diagnoses. Ficoll-Paque density gradient centrifugation was used to isolate PBMCs from about 9.4 ml of fresh peripheral blood. Total RNA was extracted with Trizol reagent, and quality was checked on an Agilent 2100 Bioanalyzer. The CDR3 covers 14 residues, taking in both the cysteine and the phenylalanine. Of all the DNA, just the CDR3 is kept, 42 bases in frame from base 1. V was cut back by 2 bases and J by 5 bases, leaving a gap of 7 bases between them. This clonotype occurred many times. Its antigen remains unidentified. No base quality information exists; no much larger clone differs at one position.

Broader findings and caveats from the paper: Sample size was not statistically predetermined, and investigators were not blinded to group allocation. In cross-validation, a model built on a 13 V-J signature told ophthalmopathy apart from stable hyperthyroidism with under 90% sensitivity and approximately 81% specificity, and in testing the same model reached 80%/75%. During validation, the model predicted progression to ophthalmopathy a median of approximately 6 months ahead of onset, with more than 60% sensitivity and 72% to 80% specificity. Most expanded thyroid clonotypes (frequency above 0.001) were also detected in blood, a finding suggesting that blood repertoires may reflect thyroid immune responses.

The sample taken for sequencing was blood. The sequence links TRBV12-3 or TRBV12-4 to TRBJ1-6; the D gene cannot be resolved reliably. The clonotype comes from a woman aged 60-70 years with Graves' ophthalmopathy. The CDR3 sequence is CASSLYSDNSPLHF. The DNA sequence follows: TGTGCCAGCAGTTTATACAGTGATAATTCACCCCTCCACTTT.